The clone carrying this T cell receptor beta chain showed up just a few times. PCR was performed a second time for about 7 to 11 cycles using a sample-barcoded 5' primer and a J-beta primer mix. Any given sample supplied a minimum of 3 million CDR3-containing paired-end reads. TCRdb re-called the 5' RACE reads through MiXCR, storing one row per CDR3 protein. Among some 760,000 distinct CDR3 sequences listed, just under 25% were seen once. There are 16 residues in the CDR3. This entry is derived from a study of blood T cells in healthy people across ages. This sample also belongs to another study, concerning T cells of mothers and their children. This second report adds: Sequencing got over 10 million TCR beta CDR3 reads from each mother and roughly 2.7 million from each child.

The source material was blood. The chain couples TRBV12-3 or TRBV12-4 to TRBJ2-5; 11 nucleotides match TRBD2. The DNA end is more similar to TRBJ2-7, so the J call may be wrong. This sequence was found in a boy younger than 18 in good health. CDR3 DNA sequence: TGTGCCAGCAGCCGGCTAGGGACTAGCGGAACCTACGAGCAGTACTTC. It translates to CASSRLGTSGTYEQYF.